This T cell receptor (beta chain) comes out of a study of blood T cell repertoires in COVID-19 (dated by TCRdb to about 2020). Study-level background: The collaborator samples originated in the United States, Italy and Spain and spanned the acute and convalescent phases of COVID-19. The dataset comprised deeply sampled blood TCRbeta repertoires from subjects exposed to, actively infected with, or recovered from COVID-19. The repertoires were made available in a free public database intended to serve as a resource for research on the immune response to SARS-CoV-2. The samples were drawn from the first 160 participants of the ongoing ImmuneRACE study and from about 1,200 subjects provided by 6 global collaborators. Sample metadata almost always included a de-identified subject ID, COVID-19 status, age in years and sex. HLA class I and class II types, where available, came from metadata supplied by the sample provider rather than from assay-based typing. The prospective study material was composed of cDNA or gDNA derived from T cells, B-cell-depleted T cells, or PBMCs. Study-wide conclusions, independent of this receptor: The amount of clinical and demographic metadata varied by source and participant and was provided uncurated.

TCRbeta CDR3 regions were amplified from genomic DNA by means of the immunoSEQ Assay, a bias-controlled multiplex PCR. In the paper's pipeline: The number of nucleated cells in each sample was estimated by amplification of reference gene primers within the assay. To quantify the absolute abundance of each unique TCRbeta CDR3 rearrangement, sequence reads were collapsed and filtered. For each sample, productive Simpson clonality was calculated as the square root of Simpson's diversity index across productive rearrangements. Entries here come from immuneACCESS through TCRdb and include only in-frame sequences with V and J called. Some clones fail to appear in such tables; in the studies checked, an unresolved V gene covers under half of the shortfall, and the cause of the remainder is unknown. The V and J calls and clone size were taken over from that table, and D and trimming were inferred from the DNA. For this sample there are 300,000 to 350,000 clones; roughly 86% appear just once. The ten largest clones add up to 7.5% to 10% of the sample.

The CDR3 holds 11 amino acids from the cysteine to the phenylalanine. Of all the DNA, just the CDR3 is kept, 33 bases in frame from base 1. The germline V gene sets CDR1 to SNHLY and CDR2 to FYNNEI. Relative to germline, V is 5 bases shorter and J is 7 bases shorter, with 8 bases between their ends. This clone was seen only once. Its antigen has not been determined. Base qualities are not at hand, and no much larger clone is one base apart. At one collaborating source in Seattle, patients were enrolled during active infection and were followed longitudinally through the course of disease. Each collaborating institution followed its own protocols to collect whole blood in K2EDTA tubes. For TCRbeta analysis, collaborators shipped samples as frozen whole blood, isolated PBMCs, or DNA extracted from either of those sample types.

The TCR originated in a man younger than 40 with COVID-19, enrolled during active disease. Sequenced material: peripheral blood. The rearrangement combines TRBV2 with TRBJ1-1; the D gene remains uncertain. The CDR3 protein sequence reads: CASSYHGEAFF. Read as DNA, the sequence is TGTGCCAGCAGTTACCACGGTGAAGCTTTCTTT. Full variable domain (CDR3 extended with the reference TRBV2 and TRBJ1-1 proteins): EPEVTQTPSHQVTQMGQEVILRCVPISNHLYFYWYRQILGQKVEFLVSFYNNEISEKSEIFDDQFSVERPDGSNFTLKIRSTKLEDSAMYFCASSYHGEAFFGQGTRLTVV.